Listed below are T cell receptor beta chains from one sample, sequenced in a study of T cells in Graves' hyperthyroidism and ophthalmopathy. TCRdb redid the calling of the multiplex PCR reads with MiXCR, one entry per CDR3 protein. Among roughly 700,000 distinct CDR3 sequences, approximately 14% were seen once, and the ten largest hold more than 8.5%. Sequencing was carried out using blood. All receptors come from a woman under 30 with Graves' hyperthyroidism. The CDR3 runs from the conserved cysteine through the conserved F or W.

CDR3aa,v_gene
CASSLLQGIVDTEAFF,TRBV11-1
CASSQDPTSGYNEQFF,TRBV3-1
CSVRTGFGTGELFF,TRBV29-1
CASSGGGGTIYF,TRBV11-2
CASSLVLEPSANYGYTF,TRBV5-5
CSARTAKNSPLHF,TRBV20-1
CASSKGILGEFF,TRBV11-3
CASGLVGLDTQYF,TRBV28
CSAREQAGEYNEQFF,TRBV20-1
CASNPKSGSYNEQFF,TRBV19
CASSLADRGLDTQYF,TRBV12-3/TRBV12-4
CASSPPVDSLHNNEQFF,TRBV18
CARQTPPGQVANEQYF,TRBV14
CSVGDSKNIQYF,TRBV29-1
CSASRARKETQYF,TRBV20-1
CASSPPWGTYEQYF,TRBV18
CASSLGVGGSYGYTF,TRBV28
CASSFDLRTGRDSNQPQHF,TRBV7-8
CASSLVRDTGELFF,TRBV6-1
CASSLLSGITDTQYF,TRBV5-1
CASTSLGLAGGKHYEQYF,TRBV12-3/TRBV12-4
CAWNAGTAEAFF,TRBV30
CASSSGSAFF,TRBV7-9
CSASRLAGIEPYEQYF,TRBV20-1
CASNSGGADEAFF,TRBV6-1
CASSGPASGRLHEQFF,TRBV27
CSAWRSDTQYF,TRBV29-1